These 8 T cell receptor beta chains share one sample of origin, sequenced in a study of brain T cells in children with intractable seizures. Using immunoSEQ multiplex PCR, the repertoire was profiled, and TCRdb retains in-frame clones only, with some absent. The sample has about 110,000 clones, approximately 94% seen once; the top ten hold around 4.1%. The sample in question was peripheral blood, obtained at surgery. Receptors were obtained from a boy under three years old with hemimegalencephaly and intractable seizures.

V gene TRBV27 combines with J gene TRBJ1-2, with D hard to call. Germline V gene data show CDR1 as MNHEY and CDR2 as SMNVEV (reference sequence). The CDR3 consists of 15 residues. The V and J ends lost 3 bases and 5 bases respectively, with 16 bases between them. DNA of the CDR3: TGTGCCAGCAGTTTCTCGGGCCTCGGAGGTTATGGCTACACCTTC. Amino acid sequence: CASSFSGLGGYGYTF.

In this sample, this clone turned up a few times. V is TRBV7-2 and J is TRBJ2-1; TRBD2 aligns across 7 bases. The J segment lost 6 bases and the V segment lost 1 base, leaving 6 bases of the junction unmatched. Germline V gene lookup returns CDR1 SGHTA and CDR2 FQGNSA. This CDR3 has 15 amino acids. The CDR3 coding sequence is TGTGCCAGCAGCTTAGGGGCTAGCGGTGGCAATGAGCAGTTCTTC. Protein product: CASSLGASGGNEQFF.

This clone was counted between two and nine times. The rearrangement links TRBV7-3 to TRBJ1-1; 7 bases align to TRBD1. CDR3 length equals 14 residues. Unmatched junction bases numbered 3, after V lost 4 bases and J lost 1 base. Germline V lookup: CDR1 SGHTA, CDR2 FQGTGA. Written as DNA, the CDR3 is TGTGCCAGCAGCTACGGGACAGCGAACACTGAAGCTTTCTTT. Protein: CASSYGTANTEAFF.

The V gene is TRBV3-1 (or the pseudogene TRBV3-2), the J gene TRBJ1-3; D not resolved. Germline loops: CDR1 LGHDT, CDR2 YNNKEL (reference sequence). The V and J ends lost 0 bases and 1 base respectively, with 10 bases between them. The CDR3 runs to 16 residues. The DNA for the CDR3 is TGTGCCAGCAGCCAAGATGGTGGGAAATCTGGAAACACCATATATTTT. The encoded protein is CASSQDGGKSGNTIYF.

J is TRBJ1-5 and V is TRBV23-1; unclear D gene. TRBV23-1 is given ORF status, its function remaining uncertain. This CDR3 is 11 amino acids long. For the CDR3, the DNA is TGCGCTCCCCCCGGGAGACAGCCCCAGCATTTT. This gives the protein CAPPGRQPQHF.

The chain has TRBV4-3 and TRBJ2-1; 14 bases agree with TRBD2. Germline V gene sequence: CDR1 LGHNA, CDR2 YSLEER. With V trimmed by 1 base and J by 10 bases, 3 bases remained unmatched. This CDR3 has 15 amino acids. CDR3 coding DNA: TGCGCCAGCAGCCAAGGACTAGCGGGAGGGGAAGAGCAGTTCTTC. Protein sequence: CASSQGLAGGEEQFF.

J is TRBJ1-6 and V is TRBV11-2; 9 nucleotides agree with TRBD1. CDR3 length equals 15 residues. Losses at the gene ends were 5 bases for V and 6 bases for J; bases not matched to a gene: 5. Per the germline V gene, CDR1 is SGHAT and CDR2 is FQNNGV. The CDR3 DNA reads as TGTGCCAGCAGCCCCCAGGGACAGGGTAATTCACCCCTCCACTTT. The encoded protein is CASSPQGQGNSPLHF.

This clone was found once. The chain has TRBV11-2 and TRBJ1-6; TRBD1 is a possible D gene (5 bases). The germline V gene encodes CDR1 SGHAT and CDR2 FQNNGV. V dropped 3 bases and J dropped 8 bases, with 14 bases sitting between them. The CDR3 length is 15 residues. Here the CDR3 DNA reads TGTGCCAGCAGCTTGGGACGGAAGGAATATTCACCCCTCCACTTT. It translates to CASSLGRKEYSPLHF.